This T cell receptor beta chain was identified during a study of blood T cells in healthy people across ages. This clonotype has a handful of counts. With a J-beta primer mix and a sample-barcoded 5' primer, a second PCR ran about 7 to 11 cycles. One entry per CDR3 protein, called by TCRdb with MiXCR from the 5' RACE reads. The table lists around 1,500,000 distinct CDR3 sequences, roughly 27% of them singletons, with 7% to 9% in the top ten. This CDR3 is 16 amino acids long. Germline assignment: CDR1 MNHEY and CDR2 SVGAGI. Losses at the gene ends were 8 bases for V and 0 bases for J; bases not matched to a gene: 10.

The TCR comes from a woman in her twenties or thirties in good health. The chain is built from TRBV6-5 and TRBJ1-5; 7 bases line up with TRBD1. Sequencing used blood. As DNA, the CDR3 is TGTGCCAGCGGACCGGGACAGACCTATAGCAATCAGCCCCAGCATTTT. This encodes CASGPGQTYSNQPQHF.